This passage covers 4 T cell receptor beta chains from one sample sequenced in a study of blood T cells in healthy people across ages. With a J-beta primer mix and a sample-barcoded 5' primer, a second PCR ran about 7 to 11 cycles. TCRdb re-analysed the 5' RACE reads in MiXCR, keeping a single row per CDR3 protein. The sample includes roughly 720,000 distinct CDR3 sequences, about 55% of them seen just once. What was sequenced was blood. The receptors were gathered from a man aged 80 or over in good health.

This clonotype was detected many times. The chain employs TRBV7-6 and TRBJ2-5; TRBD2 agrees at 11 bases. After removal of 5 bases from V and 0 bases from J, the junction contained 2 bases not matched to a gene. Germline values: CDR1 SGHVS, CDR2 FNYEAQ. This CDR3 region has 15 residues. CDR3 residues: CASSLLAGDQETQYF. The CDR3 DNA sequence: TGTGCCAGCAGCCTACTAGCGGGAGACCAAGAGACCCAGTACTTC.

This clonotype was found a few times. This chain joins TRBV29-1 and TRBJ2-5, with D uncertain. Germline values: CDR1 SQVTM, CDR2 ANQGSEA. This CDR3 contains 11 residues. V was pared by 6 bases and J by 4 bases, with 9 bases between. The CDR3 spells CSVRPPETQYF. CDR3 nucleotide sequence: TGCAGCGTCCGGCCTCCAGAGACCCAGTACTTC.

The genes are TRBV12-3 or TRBV12-4 and TRBJ2-7; D gene uncertain. Trimming cost V 3 bases and J 0 bases, with 9 bases left between them. This CDR3 is 14 amino acids long. Written as DNA, the CDR3 is TGTGCCAGCAGTTTGCAGGAAAGCTCCTACGAGCAGTACTTC. Amino acid sequence: CASSLQESSYEQYF.

The CDR3 DNA sequence: TGTGCCAGCAGCCAGAGACCTACGGGGAGAGACGCGTATTTT. It codes for CASSQRPTGRDAYF. The V and J genes are TRBV3-1 and TRBJ2-3; D is possibly TRBD2 (5 bases). The V gene lost 3 bases and the J gene lost 14 bases, with 21 bases spanning the gap. Germline loops: CDR1 LGHDT, CDR2 YNNKEL (reference sequence). This CDR3 is 14 amino acids long.